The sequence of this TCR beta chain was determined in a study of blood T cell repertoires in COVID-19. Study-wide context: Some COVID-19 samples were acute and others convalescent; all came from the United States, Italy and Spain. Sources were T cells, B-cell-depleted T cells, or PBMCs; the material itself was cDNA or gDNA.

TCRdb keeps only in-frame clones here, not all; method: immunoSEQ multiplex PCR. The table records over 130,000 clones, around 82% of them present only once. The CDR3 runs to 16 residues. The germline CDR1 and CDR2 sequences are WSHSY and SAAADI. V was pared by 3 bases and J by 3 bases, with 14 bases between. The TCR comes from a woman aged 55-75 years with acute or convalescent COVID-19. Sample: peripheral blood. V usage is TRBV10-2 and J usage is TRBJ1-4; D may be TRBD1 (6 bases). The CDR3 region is CASSEQGKKANEKLFF. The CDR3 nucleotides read TGCGCCAGCAGTGAACAGGGAAAGAAGGCTAATGAAAAACTGTTTTTT.